A single T cell receptor (beta chain) is shown here with its context. The antigen is undetermined. This specimen belongs to a study of cytomegalovirus exposure and HLA in healthy donors. Study-wide findings and caveats: A cluster of highly shared sequence variants was likely a sequencing artifact. The dataset shows that most TCR sequences were rare, while some public TCRs occurred in many donors. Excluded were some V segments that proved indistinguishable, including TRBV6-2 and TRBV6-3. Cytomegalovirus-associated status was assigned to about 180 TCR beta chains.

The primer mix had 60 Vbeta and 13 Jbeta primers. Using immunoSEQ multiplex PCR, the repertoire was profiled, and TCRdb retains in-frame clones only, with some absent. Found here are 150,000 or so clones, around 80% of them singletons; the top ten hold roughly 14%. V was shortened by 5 bases and J by 1 base, with 15 bases between the two germline ends. The CDR3 loop spans 14 amino acids. In germline, CDR1 is SQVTM, CDR2 ANQGSEA. The sequenced sample was PBMCs. The chain uses TRBV29-1 and TRBJ2-7, with D perhaps matching TRBD1 (6 bases). The clonotype originates from a woman between 35 and 50 years old in good health and CMV-seronegative. CDR3 amino acids: CSVFIQGGSYEQYF. CDR3 DNA sequence: TGCAGCGTTTTCATACAGGGTGGTTCCTACGAGCAGTACTTC.